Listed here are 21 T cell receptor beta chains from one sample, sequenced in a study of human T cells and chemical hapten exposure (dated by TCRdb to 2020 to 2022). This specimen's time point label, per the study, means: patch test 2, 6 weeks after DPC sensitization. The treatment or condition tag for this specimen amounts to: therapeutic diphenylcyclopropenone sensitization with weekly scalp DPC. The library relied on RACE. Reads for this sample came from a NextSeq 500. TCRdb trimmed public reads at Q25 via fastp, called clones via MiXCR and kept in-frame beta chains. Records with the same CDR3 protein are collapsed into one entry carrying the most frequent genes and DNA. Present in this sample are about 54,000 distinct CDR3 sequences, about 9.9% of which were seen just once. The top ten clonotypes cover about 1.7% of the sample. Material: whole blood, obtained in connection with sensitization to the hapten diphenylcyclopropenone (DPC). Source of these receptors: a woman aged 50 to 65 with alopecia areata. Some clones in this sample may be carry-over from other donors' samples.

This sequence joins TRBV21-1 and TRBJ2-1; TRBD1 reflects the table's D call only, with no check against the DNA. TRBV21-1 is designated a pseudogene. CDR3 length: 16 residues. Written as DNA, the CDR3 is TGTGCCAGCAGCAAAGGGGGGAACTCAGGCAGCGTAGAGCAGTTCTTC. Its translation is CASSKGGNSGSVEQFF.

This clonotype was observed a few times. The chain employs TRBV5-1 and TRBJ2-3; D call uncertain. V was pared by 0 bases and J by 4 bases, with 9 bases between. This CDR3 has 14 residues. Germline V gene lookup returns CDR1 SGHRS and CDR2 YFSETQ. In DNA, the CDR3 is TGCGCCAGCAGCTTGGGGCAGTATCCAGATACGCAGTATTTT. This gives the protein CASSLGQYPDTQYF.

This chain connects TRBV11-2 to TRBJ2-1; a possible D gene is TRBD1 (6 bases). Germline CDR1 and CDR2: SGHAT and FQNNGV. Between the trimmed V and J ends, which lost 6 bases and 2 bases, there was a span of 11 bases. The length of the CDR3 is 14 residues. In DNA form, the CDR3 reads TGTGCCAGCAGTGGGGACACAGCCTACAATGAGCAGTTCTTC. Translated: CASSGDTAYNEQFF.

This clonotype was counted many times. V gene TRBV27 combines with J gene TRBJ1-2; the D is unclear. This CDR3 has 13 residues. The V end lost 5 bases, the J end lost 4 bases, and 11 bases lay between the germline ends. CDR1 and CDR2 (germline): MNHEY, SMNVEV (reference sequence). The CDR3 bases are TGTGCCAGCAGTCCTGGACCCACCTATGGCTACACCTTC. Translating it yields CASSPGPTYGYTF.

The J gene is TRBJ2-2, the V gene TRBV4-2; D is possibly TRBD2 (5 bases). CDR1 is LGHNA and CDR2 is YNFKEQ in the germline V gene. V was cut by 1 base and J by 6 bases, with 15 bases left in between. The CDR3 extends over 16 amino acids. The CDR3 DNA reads TGTGCCAGCAGCCAAGCAGCACTAGTCCTCGCCGGGGAGCTGTTTTTT. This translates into CASSQAALVLAGELFF.

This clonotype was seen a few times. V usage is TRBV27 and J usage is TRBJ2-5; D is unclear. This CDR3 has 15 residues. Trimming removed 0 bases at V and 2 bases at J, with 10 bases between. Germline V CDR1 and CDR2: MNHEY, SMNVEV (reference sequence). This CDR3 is CASSLSPLPQETQYF. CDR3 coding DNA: TGTGCCAGCAGTTTATCGCCCCTCCCTCAAGAGACCCAGTACTTC.

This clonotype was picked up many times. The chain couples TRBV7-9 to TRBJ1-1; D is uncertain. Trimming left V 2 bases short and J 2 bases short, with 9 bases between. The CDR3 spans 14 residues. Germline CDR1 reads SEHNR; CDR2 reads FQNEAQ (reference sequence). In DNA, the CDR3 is TGTGCCAGCAGCTTACAGGCGGGCAACACTGAAGCTTTCTTT. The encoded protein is CASSLQAGNTEAFF.

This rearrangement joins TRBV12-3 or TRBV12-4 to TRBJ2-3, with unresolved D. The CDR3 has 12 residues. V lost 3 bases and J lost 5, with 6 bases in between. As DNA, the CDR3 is TGTGCCAGCAGTTTTTCCGGAGATACGCAGTATTTT. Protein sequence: CASSFSGDTQYF.

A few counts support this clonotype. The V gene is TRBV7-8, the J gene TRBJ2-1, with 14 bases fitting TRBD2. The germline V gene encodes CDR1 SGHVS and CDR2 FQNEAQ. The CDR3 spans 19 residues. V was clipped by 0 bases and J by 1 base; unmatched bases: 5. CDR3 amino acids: CASSLAGTSGRRSYNEQFF. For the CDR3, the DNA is TGTGCCAGCAGCTTAGCTGGGACTAGCGGGAGACGGTCCTACAATGAGCAGTTCTTC.

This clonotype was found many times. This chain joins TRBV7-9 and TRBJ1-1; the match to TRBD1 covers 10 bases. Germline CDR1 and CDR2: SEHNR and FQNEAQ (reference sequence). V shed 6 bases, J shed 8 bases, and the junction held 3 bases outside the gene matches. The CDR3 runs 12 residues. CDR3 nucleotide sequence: TGTGCCAGCAGTTGGGACAGGGGAGAAGCTTTCTTT. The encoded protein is CASSWDRGEAFF.

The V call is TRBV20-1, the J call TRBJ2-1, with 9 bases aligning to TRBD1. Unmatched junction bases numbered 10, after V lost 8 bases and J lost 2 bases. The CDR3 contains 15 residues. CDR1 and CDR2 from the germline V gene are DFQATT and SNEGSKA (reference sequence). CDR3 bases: TGCAGTCTCTACTCCGGGACAGGGCCCTACAATGAGCAGTTCTTC. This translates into CSLYSGTGPYNEQFF.

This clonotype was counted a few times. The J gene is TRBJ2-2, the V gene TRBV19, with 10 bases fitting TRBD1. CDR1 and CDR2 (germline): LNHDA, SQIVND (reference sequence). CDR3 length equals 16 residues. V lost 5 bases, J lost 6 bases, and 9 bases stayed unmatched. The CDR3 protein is CASSLNDRGQAGELFF. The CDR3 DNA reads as TGTGCCAGTAGTTTAAACGACAGGGGGCAGGCCGGGGAGCTGTTTTTT. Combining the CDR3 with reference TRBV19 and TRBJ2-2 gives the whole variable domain DGGITQSPKYLFRKEGQNVTLSCEQNLNHDAMYWYRQDPGQGLRLIYYSQIVNDFQKGDIAEGYSVSREKKESFPLTVTSAQKNPTAFYLCASSLNDRGQAGELFFGEGSRLTVL.

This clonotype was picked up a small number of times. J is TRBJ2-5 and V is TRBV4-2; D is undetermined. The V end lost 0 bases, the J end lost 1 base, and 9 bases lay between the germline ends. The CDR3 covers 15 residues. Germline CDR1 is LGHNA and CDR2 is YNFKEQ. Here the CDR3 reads CASSQERSSQETQYF. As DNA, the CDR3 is TGTGCCAGCAGCCAAGAGCGGTCTAGCCAAGAGACCCAGTACTTC.

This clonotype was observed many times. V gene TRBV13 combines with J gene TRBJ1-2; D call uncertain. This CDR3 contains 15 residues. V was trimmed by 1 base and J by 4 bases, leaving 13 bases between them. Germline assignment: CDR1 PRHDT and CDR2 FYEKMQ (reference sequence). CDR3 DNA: TGTGCCAGCAGCTTAGACTTGTCGACGGTCTATGGCTACACCTTC. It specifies CASSLDLSTVYGYTF.

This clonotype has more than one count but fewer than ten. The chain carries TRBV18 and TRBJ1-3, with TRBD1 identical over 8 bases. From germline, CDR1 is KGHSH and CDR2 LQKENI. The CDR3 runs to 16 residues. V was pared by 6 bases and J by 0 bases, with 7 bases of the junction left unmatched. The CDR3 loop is CASSLGQGDSGNTIYF. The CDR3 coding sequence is TGTGCCAGCTCGCTTGGACAGGGAGACTCTGGAAACACCATATATTTT.

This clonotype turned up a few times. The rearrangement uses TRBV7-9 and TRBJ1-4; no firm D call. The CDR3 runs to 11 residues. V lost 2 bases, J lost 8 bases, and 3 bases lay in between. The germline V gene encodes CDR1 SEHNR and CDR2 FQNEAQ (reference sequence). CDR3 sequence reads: CASSLTEKLFF. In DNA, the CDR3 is TGTGCCAGCAGCTTAACCGAAAAACTGTTTTTT.

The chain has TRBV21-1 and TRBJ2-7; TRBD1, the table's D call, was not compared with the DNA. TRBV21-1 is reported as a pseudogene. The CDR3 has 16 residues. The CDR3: CASSPFRDRGFYEQYF. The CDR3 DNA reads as TGTGCCAGCAGCCCCTTCCGGGACAGGGGCTTCTACGAGCAGTACTTC.

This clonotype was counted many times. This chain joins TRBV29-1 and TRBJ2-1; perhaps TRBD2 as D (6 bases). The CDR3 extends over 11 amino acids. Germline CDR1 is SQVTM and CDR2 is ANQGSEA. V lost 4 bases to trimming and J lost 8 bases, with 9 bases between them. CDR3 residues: CSVGRGHEQFF. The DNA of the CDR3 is TGCAGCGTTGGGAGGGGCCATGAGCAGTTCTTC.

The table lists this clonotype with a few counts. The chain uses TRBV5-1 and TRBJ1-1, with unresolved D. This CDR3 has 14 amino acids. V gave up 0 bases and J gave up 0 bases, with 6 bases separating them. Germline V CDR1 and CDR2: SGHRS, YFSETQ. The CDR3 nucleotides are TGCGCCAGCAGCTTGGTTGAGTTGAACACTGAAGCTTTCTTT. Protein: CASSLVELNTEAFF.

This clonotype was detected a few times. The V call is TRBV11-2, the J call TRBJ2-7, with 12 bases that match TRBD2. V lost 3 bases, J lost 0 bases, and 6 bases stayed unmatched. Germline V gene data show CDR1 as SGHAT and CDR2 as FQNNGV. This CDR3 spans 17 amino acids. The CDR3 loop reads CASSLTSGGRSSYEQYF. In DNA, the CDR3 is TGTGCCAGCAGCTTGACTAGCGGGGGCCGGAGCTCCTACGAGCAGTACTTC.

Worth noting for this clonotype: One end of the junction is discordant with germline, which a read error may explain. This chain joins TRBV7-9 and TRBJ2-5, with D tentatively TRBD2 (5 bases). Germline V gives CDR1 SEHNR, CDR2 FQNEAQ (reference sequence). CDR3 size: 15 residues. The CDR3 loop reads CASSLPRRLGETQYF. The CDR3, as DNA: TGCGCCAGCAGCTTACCGAGGAGGCTGGGTGAGACCCAGTACTTC.